These T cell receptor beta chains were read from a single sample in a study of cytomegalovirus exposure and HLA in healthy donors. TCRdb's table, derived via immunoSEQ multiplex PCR, lists solely in-frame clones and lacks some. This table has approximately 100,000 clones, about 80% appearing once. The source material was PBMCs. These receptors all stem from a female donor in good health and CMV-seropositive. The CDR3 runs from the conserved cysteine through the conserved F or W. Fields, in order: V gene, clone size, D gene, J gene, CDR3 protein, CDR3 DNA. D genes are given only for firm matches. The size field is filled for only some rows; it gives once, few, many or a size class.

>TRBV28|.|.|TRBJ1-3
CASSRALTGIRNTIYF
TGTGCCAGCAGTCGAGCCCTAACAGGTATAAGAAACACCATATATTTT
>TRBV29-1|few|TRBD1|TRBJ1-3
CSVRTGAAGNTIYF
TGCAGCGTCCGGACAGGGGCGGCGGGAAACACCATATATTTT
>TRBV6-6|.|.|TRBJ1-2
CASSFDTSNYGYTF
TGTGCCAGCAGTTTCGACACGTCTAACTATGGCTACACCTTC
>TRBV5-6|.|.|TRBJ2-7
CASSPTQKDSFYEQYF
TGTGCCAGCAGCCCAACCCAAAAGGACAGCTTCTACGAGCAGTACTTC
>TRBV5-1|once|.|TRBJ2-1
CASSSGDGGDNEQFF
TGCGCCAGCAGCTCGGGTGATGGGGGCGACAATGAGCAGTTCTTC
>TRBV19|.|TRBD2|TRBJ2-1
CASSSNSGGYNEQFF
TGTGCCAGTAGTTCAAATAGCGGGGGCTACAATGAGCAGTTCTTC
>TRBV27|once|.|TRBJ2-1
CASSFFRTRGNEQFF
TGTGCCAGCAGTTTTTTCCGGACTCGGGGCAATGAGCAGTTCTTC
>TRBV15|once|.|TRBJ2-3
CATSRSVFQGWSARTDTQYF
TGTGCCACCAGCAGATCAGTGTTCCAGGGGTGGTCAGCCCGCACAGATACGCAGTATTTT
>TRBV7-2|.|TRBD2|TRBJ2-3
CASSLAGGLAPTGTQYF
TGTGCCAGCAGCTTAGCAGGGGGACTAGCGCCGACGGGTACGCAGTATTTT
>TRBV19|.|TRBD2|TRBJ2-7
CASSIVLAVSYEQYF
TGTGCCAGTAGTATTGTTCTAGCGGTCTCCTACGAGCAGTACTTC
>TRBV25-1|.|.|TRBJ2-2
CASSESPGDGSGELFF
TGTGCCAGCAGTGAATCCCCGGGGGATGGGTCCGGGGAGCTGTTTTTT
>TRBV4-3|.|TRBD2|TRBJ2-1
CASSPPGGREFF
TGCGCCAGCAGCCCCCCGGGAGGGAGGGAGTTCTTC
>TRBV9|few|TRBD2|TRBJ2-1
CASSVAPGLAGEQFF
TGTGCCAGCAGCGTAGCTCCAGGACTAGCAGGCGAGCAGTTCTTC
>TRBV18|few|.|TRBJ2-1
CASSPVPPGSSYNEQFF
TGTGCCAGCTCACCGGTCCCCCCAGGGTCCTCCTACAATGAGCAGTTCTTC
>TRBV29-1|.|.|TRBJ2-6
CSVDPHGANVLTF
TGCAGCGTTGACCCCCATGGGGCCAACGTCCTGACTTTC
>TRBV7-2|.|.|TRBJ1-1
CACRLLDTPNTEAFF
TGTGCCTGCCGCCTTCTGGACACCCCAAACACTGAAGCTTTCTTT
>TRBV7-6|.|.|TRBJ1-6
CASSLVGSNNSPLHF
TGTGCCAGCAGCTTAGTGGGCAGCAATAATTCACCCCTCCACTTT
>TRBV5-1|once|.|TRBJ2-5
CASSLDSRSGTQYF
TGCGCCAGCAGCTTGGACAGTAGGTCAGGGACCCAGTACTTC
>TRBV2|few|.|TRBJ2-7
CASSEQGSSYEQYF
TGTGCCAGCAGTGAACAGGGAAGTTCGTACGAGCAGTACTTC
>TRBV12-5|once|.|TRBJ1-5
CASGSYQPQHF
TGTGCTAGTGGTTCCTATCAGCCCCAGCATTTT
>TRBV25-1|few|.|TRBJ1-2
CASSGGYYGYTF
TGTGCCAGCAGTGGCGGGTACTATGGCTACACCTTC
>TRBV9|.|TRBD1|TRBJ2-5
CASSPRQGSVETQYF
TGTGCCAGCAGCCCCCGACAGGGGAGTGTTGAGACCCAGTACTTC
>TRBV11-2|.|TRBD1|TRBJ2-3
CASSKHTGTETDTQYF
TGTGCCAGCAGCAAACACACCGGGACAGAGACAGATACGCAGTATTTT
>TRBV5-5|.|.|TRBJ1-3
CASSQRTVYSGNTIYF
TGTGCCAGCAGCCAACGGACAGTCTACTCTGGAAACACCATATATTTT
>TRBV18|.|.|TRBJ1-1
CASSPGLNMNTEAFF
TGTGCCAGCTCACCTGGGCTGAACATGAACACTGAAGCTTTCTTT
>TRBV9|few|TRBD2|TRBJ2-3
CASSPSLAPTATQYF
TGTGCCAGCAGCCCCTCACTAGCGCCTACCGCTACGCAGTATTTT
>TRBV4-3|.|TRBD2|TRBJ2-3
CASSQELAGGTDTQYF
TGCGCCAGCAGCCAAGAACTAGCGGGGGGAACAGATACGCAGTATTTT
>TRBV10-3|.|TRBD1|TRBJ2-1
CAISRTGNPYNEQFF
TGTGCCATCAGCAGGACAGGGAACCCCTACAATGAGCAGTTCTTC
>TRBV5-1|.|TRBD2|TRBJ2-3
CASKRLAGSTDTQYF
TGCGCCAGTAAGCGACTAGCGGGAAGCACAGATACGCAGTATTTT
>TRBV19|.|.|TRBJ2-7
CASSLLWGDEQYF
TGTGCCAGTAGTCTCCTATGGGGAGACGAGCAGTACTTC
>TRBV7-8|.|TRBD1|TRBJ1-2
CASSAGGDNYGYTF
TGTGCCAGCAGCGCAGGGGGAGATAACTATGGCTACACCTTC
>TRBV11-2|few|.|TRBJ2-1
CASSLGGPGVNEQFF
TGTGCCAGCAGCTTGGGTGGCCCGGGGGTTAATGAGCAGTTCTTC
>TRBV14|.|.|TRBJ2-2
CASSQFSPGQFNTGELFF
TGTGCCAGCAGCCAATTCTCTCCCGGACAGTTCAACACCGGGGAGCTGTTTTTT
>TRBV7-2|.|TRBD2|TRBJ2-5
CASSLAGRGGGETQYF
TGTGCCAGCAGCTTAGCGGGGCGGGGGGGCGGGGAGACCCAGTACTTC
>TRBV5-4|.|.|TRBJ2-6
CASSSPGLAPSGANVLTF
TGTGCCAGCAGCTCCCCCGGGCTAGCTCCCTCTGGGGCCAACGTCCTGACTTTC
>TRBV7-2|few|TRBD2|TRBJ2-2
CASSLVGVGTSLGTGELFF
TGTGCCAGCAGCTTAGTCGGGGTGGGGACTAGTTTGGGCACCGGGGAGCTGTTTTTT
>TRBV25-1|.|TRBD2|TRBJ2-7
CASSEYQSGSHEQYF
TGTGCCAGCAGTGAATATCAGAGCGGGAGTCACGAGCAGTACTTC
>TRBV10-3|.|.|TRBJ1-2
CAISEVLTGSGYTF
TGTGCCATCAGTGAAGTCCTAACAGGGAGCGGCTACACCTTC
>TRBV5-1|.|TRBD1|TRBJ1-1
CASSLRTGTEAFF
TGCGCCAGCAGCTTGAGGACAGGCACTGAAGCTTTCTTT